The rows below give T cell receptor beta chains drawn from one sample of a study of T cells in Graves' hyperthyroidism and ophthalmopathy. TCRdb fed the multiplex PCR reads into MiXCR, producing one record per CDR3 protein. The data show approximately 560,000 distinct CDR3 sequences, with 15% to 19% seen just once and 7.3% held by the top ten. Sequenced material: blood. These TCRs come from a woman aged 25 to 39 with Graves' hyperthyroidism. CDR3s include the opening cysteine and the closing phenylalanine or tryptophan. The D gene is left open where the match is weak. The size of a clone is reported for some rows only, either as once, few or many, or as a class for expanded clones.

D gene | clone size | J gene | V gene | CDR3 protein | CDR3 DNA
NA | NA | TRBJ2-7 | TRBV7-9 | CASSWAGSHYEQYF | TGTGCCAGCAGCTGGGCGGGCAGCCACTACGAGCAGTACTTC
NA | many | TRBJ1-6 | TRBV28 | CASSPARPSSYNSPLHF | TGTGCCAGCAGCCCAGCCAGGCCGAGCTCCTATAATTCACCCCTCCACTTT
NA | many | TRBJ2-2 | TRBV4-1 | CASSQRQFTGELFF | TGCGCCAGCAGCCAACGACAGTTCACCGGGGAGCTGTTTTTT
NA | many | TRBJ1-4 | TRBV3-1 | CASSQDSRGEGEKLFF | TGTGCCAGCAGCCAGGACAGTAGGGGGGAAGGTGAAAAACTGTTTTTT
NA | NA | TRBJ2-2 | TRBV6-2/TRBV6-3 | CASGSLRDTGELFF | TGTGCCAGCGGATCATTAAGGGACACCGGGGAGCTGTTTTTT
NA | many | TRBJ2-7 | TRBV7-8 | CASSLEFGGFGNEQYF | TGTGCCAGCAGCTTAGAGTTCGGGGGTTTCGGTAACGAGCAGTACTTC
NA | many | TRBJ1-2 | TRBV7-2 | CASSLDGRDYGYTF | TGTGCCAGCAGCTTAGATGGCAGGGACTATGGCTACACCTTC
TRBD1 | many | TRBJ2-1 | TRBV5-1 | CASTYWTGGNEQFF | TGCGCCAGCACCTATTGGACAGGGGGCAATGAGCAGTTCTTC
NA | many | TRBJ1-1 | TRBV2 | CASSEALQQGQAFF | TGTGCCAGCAGTGAAGCGCTTCAGCAGGGACAAGCTTTCTTT
NA | many | TRBJ2-7 | TRBV6-1 | CASSSQAIYEQYF | TGTGCCAGCAGTTCTCAGGCGATCTACGAGCAGTACTTC
NA | NA | TRBJ1-2 | TRBV7-9 | CASSLGVVSYGYTF | TGTGCCAGCAGCTTGGGGGTTGTAAGCTATGGCTACACCTTC
NA | many | TRBJ2-1 | TRBV11-3 | CASSLSWSNNEQFF | TGTGCCAGCAGCTTAAGTTGGAGTAACAATGAGCAGTTCTTC
NA | few | TRBJ2-7 | TRBV30 | CAWGPGPEQYF | TGTGCCTGGGGGCCCGGCCCCGAGCAGTACTTC
TRBD1 | NA | TRBJ1-1 | TRBV10-2 | CASSESVTGQLKAFF | TGCGCCAGCAGTGAGTCCGTTACGGGACAGCTGAAAGCTTTCTTT
NA | many | TRBJ2-6 | TRBV2 | CASSRGSSGANVLTF | TGTGCCAGCAGTCGTGGGAGCTCTGGGGCCAACGTCCTGACTTTC
TRBD2 | many | TRBJ2-1 | TRBV20-1 | CSASSIGLAHNEQFF | TGCAGTGCGTCCTCCATTGGACTAGCACACAATGAGCAGTTCTTC
TRBD2 | NA | TRBJ2-3 | TRBV7-2 | CASSVLAGGLTDTQYF | TGTGCCAGCAGCGTACTAGCGGGAGGTCTCACAGATACGCAGTATTTT
TRBD1 | few | TRBJ1-5 | TRBV19 | CASIPGQGVGQPQHF | TGTGCCAGTATCCCCGGACAGGGTGTCGGTCAGCCCCAGCATTTT
NA | many | TRBJ2-7 | TRBV3-1 | CASSQGGPFSYEQYF | TGTGCCAGCAGCCAGGGCGGGCCGTTCTCCTACGAGCAGTACTTC
NA | many | TRBJ2-7 | TRBV11-2 | CASSLVVAYEQYF | TGTGCCAGCAGCTTAGTCGTCGCCTACGAGCAGTACTTC
NA | once | TRBJ2-5 | TRBV28 | CASTETVWGTQYF | TGTGCCAGCACCGAGACGGTCTGGGGGACCCAGTACTTC
TRBD2 | NA | TRBJ2-1 | TRBV5-1 | CASSPMTSGMDEQFF | TGCGCCAGCAGCCCGATGACTAGCGGGATGGATGAGCAGTTCTTC
NA | many | TRBJ2-1 | TRBV11-2 | CASSLPTRRSDEQFF | TGTGCCAGCAGCCTACCCACTCGAAGGAGCGATGAGCAGTTCTTC
NA | many | TRBJ2-2 | TRBV20-1 | CSAKGVNTGELFF | TGCAGTGCTAAGGGGGTGAACACCGGGGAGCTGTTTTTT
NA | few | TRBJ2-3 | TRBV19 | CASSIVGRGDRGDTQYF | TGTGCCAGTAGTATAGTTGGCAGGGGGGACCGTGGTGATACGCAGTATTTT
TRBD2 | few | TRBJ2-1 | TRBV27 | CASSSGTSGRGDEQFF | TGTGCCAGCAGTTCAGGGACTAGCGGGAGAGGTGATGAGCAGTTCTTC
TRBD2 | few | TRBJ2-1 | TRBV18 | CASSQPGLRVHEQFF | TGTGCCAGCTCACAACCGGGACTACGAGTCCATGAGCAGTTCTTC
NA | NA | TRBJ2-4 | TRBV27 | CASAAAKRSIQYF | TGTGCCAGCGCGGCGGCAAAAAGGAGCATTCAGTACTTC
NA | NA | TRBJ1-6 | TRBV18 | CASSPTAGLENSPLHF | TGTGCCAGCTCACCAACTGCGGGACTGGAGAATTCACCCCTCCACTTT
NA | few | TRBJ2-7 | TRBV6-2/TRBV6-3 | CASSYSRGSASGYEQYF | TGTGCCAGCAGTTACTCGAGAGGCAGCGCATCGGGCTACGAGCAGTACTTC
NA | many | TRBJ2-3 | TRBV5-1 | CASSLDIVTDTQYF | TGCGCCAGCAGCTTGGACATTGTAACAGATACGCAGTATTTT
NA | few | TRBJ2-3 | TRBV9 | CASSPEDPTDTQYF | TGTGCCAGCTCGCCGGAGGACCCAACAGATACGCAGTATTTT
NA | many | TRBJ2-7 | TRBV7-9 | CASSIGPRREQYF | TGTGCCAGCAGCATCGGACCCCGACGCGAGCAGTACTTC
NA | many | TRBJ2-3 | TRBV30 | CAWSVGSTDTQYF | TGTGCCTGGAGTGTTGGAAGCACAGATACGCAGTATTTT
NA | NA | TRBJ1-5 | TRBV25-1 | CASSEFGQGGNQPQHF | TGTGCCAGCAGTGAATTTGGGCAGGGTGGCAATCAGCCCCAGCATTTT
NA | few | TRBJ2-7 | TRBV9 | CASSVGDRTSYEQYF | TGTGCCAGCAGCGTAGGAGACAGGACCTCCTACGAGCAGTACTTC
TRBD1 | few | TRBJ2-4 | TRBV29-1 | CSVAGQGQNIQYF | TGCAGCGTGGCGGGACAGGGCCAAAACATTCAGTACTTC
TRBD1 | few | TRBJ1-6 | TRBV10-3 | CAISEGGTGPSYNSPLHF | TGTGCCATCAGTGAGGGGGGGACAGGCCCCAGTTATAATTCACCCCTCCACTTT
NA | many | TRBJ2-3 | TRBV12-3/TRBV12-4 | CASTSTDTQYF | TGTGCCAGCACCTCCACAGATACGCAGTATTTT
NA | few | TRBJ2-2 | TRBV28 | CASSSPRGTNTGELFF | TGTGCCAGCAGTTCCCCCAGGGGAACCAACACCGGGGAGCTGTTTTTT
NA | NA | TRBJ2-7 | TRBV13 | CASSSETGYEQYF | TGTGCCAGCAGCTCAGAAACAGGCTACGAGCAGTACTTC
TRBD2 | many | TRBJ2-1 | TRBV7-8 | CASSSWTSGRADYNEQFF | TGTGCCAGCAGCTCTTGGACTAGCGGGAGGGCTGACTACAATGAGCAGTTCTTC
TRBD1 | many | TRBJ1-1 | TRBV30 | CAWSVRPGQLNTEAFF | TGTGCCTGGAGTGTACGCCCGGGACAGCTGAACACTGAAGCTTTCTTT
NA | many | TRBJ2-7 | TRBV28 | CASTVTASISYEQYF | TGTGCCAGCACGGTGACCGCGTCAATTTCCTACGAGCAGTACTTC
NA | NA | TRBJ1-5 | TRBV10-1 | CASSGGDGQPQHF | TGCGCCAGCTCTGGGGGGGACGGACAGCCCCAGCATTTT
TRBD1 | many | TRBJ2-7 | TRBV30 | CAWSSWTGGSYEQYF | TGTGCCTGGAGTTCATGGACAGGGGGCTCCTACGAGCAGTACTTC
NA | once | TRBJ2-4 | TRBV5-6 | CASSLAGVAKNIQYF | TGTGCCAGCAGCTTGGCGGGAGTAGCCAAAAACATTCAGTACTTC
NA | NA | TRBJ1-1 | TRBV6-1 | CASSRGGRTEAFF | TGTGCCAGCAGTCGAGGAGGAAGAACTGAAGCTTTCTTT